This is a list of T cell receptor beta chains from one sample in a study of shared clonotypes between healthy human individuals. Measured with immunoSEQ multiplex PCR; TCRdb has only the in-frame clones, and not every one. The sample lists under 850,000 clones; roughly 72% were seen once. The material sequenced was memory CD4+ T cells sorted from blood. The receptors were gathered from a woman in her thirties in good health. Each CDR3 is given with its conserved first and last residue. Each record gives: D gene, clone size, J gene, CDR3 length, V gene, CDR3 protein, CDR3 DNA. A D gene is named only where the DNA matches it firmly. Size is omitted from some rows. Given values are once, few, many or a class for expanded clones.

D gene: NA; clone size: NA; J gene: TRBJ2-7; CDR3 length: 11; V gene: TRBV20-1; CDR3 protein: CSASPPLEQYF; CDR3 DNA: TGCAGTGCTAGTCCTCCCTTGGAGCAGTACTTC
D gene: NA; clone size: once; J gene: TRBJ1-5; CDR3 length: 14; V gene: TRBV2; CDR3 protein: CASSGGTRNQPQHF; CDR3 DNA: TGTGCCAGCAGTGGAGGGACAAGGAATCAGCCCCAGCATTTT
D gene: NA; clone size: NA; J gene: TRBJ2-7; CDR3 length: 15; V gene: TRBV19; CDR3 protein: CASSTSGTPGYEQYF; CDR3 DNA: TGTGCCAGTAGTACATCCGGGACCCCGGGATACGAGCAGTACTTC
D gene: NA; clone size: few; J gene: TRBJ1-1; CDR3 length: 16; V gene: TRBV7-9; CDR3 protein: CASSLLIGGGNTEAFF; CDR3 DNA: TGTGCCAGCAGCTTATTAATCGGAGGGGGGAACACTGAAGCTTTCTTT
D gene: TRBD2; clone size: many; J gene: TRBJ2-2; CDR3 length: 13; V gene: TRBV11-2; CDR3 protein: CATGLSNTGELFF; CDR3 DNA: TGTGCCACGGGACTATCGAACACCGGGGAGCTGTTTTTT
D gene: TRBD2; clone size: NA; J gene: TRBJ2-3; CDR3 length: 16; V gene: TRBV7-2; CDR3 protein: CASSLALAGPVDTQYF; CDR3 DNA: TGTGCCAGCAGCTTAGCACTAGCGGGACCTGTAGATACGCAGTATTTT
D gene: TRBD1; clone size: NA; J gene: TRBJ2-1; CDR3 length: 17; V gene: TRBV9; CDR3 protein: CASSVSFAGTGGNEQFF; CDR3 DNA: TGTGCCAGCAGCGTGAGTTTTGCGGGGACAGGGGGTAATGAGCAGTTCTTC
D gene: NA; clone size: NA; J gene: TRBJ1-2; CDR3 length: 15; V gene: TRBV7-9; CDR3 protein: CASSLAAGANYGYTF; CDR3 DNA: TGTGCCAGCAGCTTAGCGGCAGGGGCTAACTATGGCTACACCTTC
D gene: NA; clone size: NA; J gene: TRBJ1-2; CDR3 length: 13; V gene: TRBV10-3; CDR3 protein: CAISPVGASGYTF; CDR3 DNA: TGTGCCATCAGTCCTGTGGGGGCGTCTGGCTACACCTTC
D gene: NA; clone size: NA; J gene: TRBJ1-1; CDR3 length: 18; V gene: TRBV7-9; CDR3 protein: CASSLARFGGRMGTEAFF; CDR3 DNA: TGTGCCAGCAGCTTAGCGCGGTTCGGCGGACGGATGGGTACTGAAGCTTTCTTT
D gene: TRBD1; clone size: NA; J gene: TRBJ1-3; CDR3 length: 15; V gene: TRBV6-5; CDR3 protein: CASTPTGISGNTIYF; CDR3 DNA: TGTGCCAGCACGCCGACAGGGATCTCTGGAAACACCATATATTTT
D gene: NA; clone size: once; J gene: TRBJ1-2; CDR3 length: 14; V gene: TRBV28; CDR3 protein: CASSDPGGVYGYTF; CDR3 DNA: TGTGCCAGCAGCGACCCGGGGGGCGTTTATGGCTACACCTTC
D gene: NA; clone size: NA; J gene: TRBJ1-5; CDR3 length: 13; V gene: TRBV28; CDR3 protein: CASSYYSNQPQHF; CDR3 DNA: TGTGCCAGCAGTTACTATAGCAATCAGCCCCAGCATTTT
D gene: TRBD2; clone size: NA; J gene: TRBJ2-7; CDR3 length: 19; V gene: TRBV5-6; CDR3 protein: CASSPRGGLAGQNSYEQYF; CDR3 DNA: TGTGCCAGCAGCCCCCGGGGGGGACTAGCGGGACAGAATTCCTACGAGCAGTACTTC
D gene: TRBD1; clone size: NA; J gene: TRBJ1-4; CDR3 length: 15; V gene: TRBV5-4; CDR3 protein: CASSANRDRSEKLFF; CDR3 DNA: TGTGCCAGCAGCGCTAACCGGGACAGGAGTGAAAAACTGTTTTTT
D gene: NA; clone size: many; J gene: TRBJ2-7; CDR3 length: 16; V gene: TRBV5-5; CDR3 protein: CASSLILRARRNEQYF; CDR3 DNA: TGTGCCAGCAGCTTAATTCTCCGGGCCAGGAGGAACGAGCAGTACTTC
D gene: NA; clone size: NA; J gene: TRBJ2-7; CDR3 length: 13; V gene: TRBV28; CDR3 protein: CASSPGASYEQYF; CDR3 DNA: TGTGCCAGCAGCCCTGGGGCTTCCTACGAGCAGTACTTC
D gene: NA; clone size: few; J gene: TRBJ2-5; CDR3 length: 16; V gene: TRBV5-4; CDR3 protein: CASSSDPAGAGETQYF; CDR3 DNA: TGTGCCAGCAGCTCCGATCCGGCAGGGGCAGGGGAGACCCAGTACTTC
D gene: NA; clone size: NA; J gene: TRBJ2-3; CDR3 length: 18; V gene: TRBV11-2; CDR3 protein: CASTTGVAGARRTDTQYF; CDR3 DNA: TGTGCCAGCACTACCGGGGTCGCCGGGGCTAGGCGTACAGATACGCAGTATTTT
D gene: NA; clone size: NA; J gene: TRBJ1-1; CDR3 length: 16; V gene: TRBV6-6; CDR3 protein: CASSPSPGDLNTEAFF; CDR3 DNA: TGTGCCAGCAGTCCATCGCCAGGAGACCTGAACACTGAAGCTTTCTTT
D gene: NA; clone size: NA; J gene: TRBJ2-1; CDR3 length: 14; V gene: TRBV19; CDR3 protein: CASTPLGGNNEQFF; CDR3 DNA: TGTGCCAGTACCCCTCTTGGAGGGAACAATGAGCAGTTCTTC
D gene: TRBD1; clone size: NA; J gene: TRBJ2-3; CDR3 length: 20; V gene: TRBV27; CDR3 protein: CASSLYPTGPDAVSTDTQYF; CDR3 DNA: TGTGCCAGCAGTTTGTATCCGACAGGGCCCGACGCTGTTAGCACAGATACGCAGTATTTT